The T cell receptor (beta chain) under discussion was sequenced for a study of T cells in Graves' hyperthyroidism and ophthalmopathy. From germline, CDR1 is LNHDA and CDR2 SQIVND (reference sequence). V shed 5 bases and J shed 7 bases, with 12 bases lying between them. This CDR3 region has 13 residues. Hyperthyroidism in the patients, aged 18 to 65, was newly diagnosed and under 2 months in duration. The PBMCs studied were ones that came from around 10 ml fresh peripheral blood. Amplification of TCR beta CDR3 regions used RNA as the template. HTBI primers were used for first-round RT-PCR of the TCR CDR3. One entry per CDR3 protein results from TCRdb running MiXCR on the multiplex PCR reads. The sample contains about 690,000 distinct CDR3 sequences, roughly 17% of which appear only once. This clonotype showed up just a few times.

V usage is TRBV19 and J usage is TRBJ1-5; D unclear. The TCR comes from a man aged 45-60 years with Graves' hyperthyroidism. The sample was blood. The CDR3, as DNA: TGTGCCAGTAGTTCCGGGCTGAGGCAGCCCCAGCATTTT. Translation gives CASSSGLRQPQHF. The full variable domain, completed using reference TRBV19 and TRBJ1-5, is DGGITQSPKYLFRKEGQNVTLSCEQNLNHDAMYWYRQDPGQGLRLIYYSQIVNDFQKGDIAEGYSVSREKKESFPLTVTSAQKNPTAFYLCASSSGLRQPQHFGDGTRLSIL.